A single sample is the source of the 13 T cell receptor beta chains below, sequenced in a study of blood T cell repertoires in COVID-19. The data were produced by immunoSEQ multiplex PCR, yet TCRdb's version contains in-frame clones alone and is incomplete. This sample carries about 69,000 clones, approximately 79% of them seen once, and the ten largest clones take around 47%. Sequencing used peripheral blood. The receptors originated from a human donor in a cohort sampled during active COVID-19.

The chain couples TRBV5-1 to TRBJ1-1, with TRBD1 matching over 7 bases. From germline, CDR1 is SGHRS and CDR2 YFSETQ. V lost 9 bases, J lost 2 bases, and 7 bases stayed unmatched. The CDR3 consists of 13 residues. In DNA form, the CDR3 reads TGCGCCACTAGGGGACAGAAAAACACTGAAGCTTTCTTT. Amino acids: CATRGQKNTEAFF.

CDR3 residues: CATSSGRAYEQYF. In DNA form, the CDR3 reads TGTGCCACCTCTAGCGGGAGGGCCTACGAGCAGTACTTC. The rearrangement uses TRBV28 and TRBJ2-7, with TRBD2 matching 12 bases. V shed 10 bases, J shed 2 bases, and the junction held 3 bases outside the gene matches. This CDR3 region has 13 residues. CDR1 and CDR2 (germline): MDHEN, SYDVKM. The whole variable domain, filled in from reference TRBV28 and TRBJ2-7, reads DVKVTQSSRYLVKRTGEKVFLECVQDMDHENMFWYRQDPGLGLRLIYFSYDVKMKEKGDIPEGYSVSREKKERFSLILESASTNQTSMYLCATSSGRAYEQYFGPGTRLTVT.

A few counts support this clone. The chain links TRBV5-1 to TRBJ2-3, with TRBD1 as a possible D gene (5 bases). The germline gives CDR1 SGHRS, CDR2 YFSETQ. The V end lost 2 bases, the J end lost 2 bases, and 9 bases lay between the germline ends. The CDR3 has 14 amino acids. CDR3 in amino acids: CASSFGHNTDTQYF. In DNA, the CDR3 is TGCGCCAGCAGCTTTGGACATAACACAGATACGCAGTATTTT.

Comment on this clone: The germline gene is not matched at one end of the junction; a read error may be the cause. This chain uses TRBV5-1 with TRBJ1-2; D may be TRBD1 (5 bases). This CDR3 has 15 amino acids. Germline V gives CDR1 SGHRS, CDR2 YFSETQ. The CDR3, as DNA: TGCGCCAGCAGCTGGCAACCAGGGTATAACCATGGCTACACCTTC. Translating it yields CASSWQPGYNHGYTF.

This clone was seen more than once but under ten times. The CDR3 DNA follows: TGTGCCAGCTCCGAGGGAGGTGCCTATGGCTACACCTTC. Residues: CASSEGGAYGYTF. V and J are TRBV18 and TRBJ1-2; D ambiguous. The CDR3 loop spans 13 amino acids. V lost 6 bases and J lost 4, with 12 bases in between. Germline-derived CDR1 and CDR2 are KGHSH and LQKENI.

This clone was observed many times. This chain joins TRBV27 and TRBJ2-7; D might be TRBD1 (6 bases). Trimming pared 6 bases from V and 2 bases from J, leaving 14 bases between. Germline V gives CDR1 MNHEY, CDR2 SMNVEV (reference sequence). The CDR3 has 14 amino acids. The CDR3 reads CASSSRQGTYEQYF. The CDR3 DNA follows: TGTGCCAGCAGCTCACGGCAGGGGACCTACGAGCAGTACTTC.

The chain combines TRBV21-1 with TRBJ2-7; no DNA check was done on the table's D call, TRBD2. TRBV21-1 is reported as a pseudogene. The CDR3 runs to 16 residues. The CDR3 DNA sequence: TGTGCCAGCAGCAGCACTAGCGGGAGTTTTAAACACGAGCAGTACTTC. It is translated as CASSSTSGSFKHEQYF.

The rearrangement links TRBV6-4 to TRBJ1-2; 8 bases align to TRBD1. This CDR3 has 15 amino acids. V was clipped by 4 bases and J by 4 bases; unmatched bases: 8. CDR1 is MRHNA, CDR2 SNTAGT, per germline. The CDR3 loop reads CASSVDRGRFYGYTF. As DNA, the CDR3 is TGTGCCAGCAGTGTTGACAGGGGCAGATTCTATGGCTACACCTTC.

The genes are TRBV28 and TRBJ2-5, with a possible D match to TRBD1 (6 bases). CDR3 size: 15 residues. CDR1 is MDHEN, CDR2 SYDVKM, per germline. Trimming took 2 bases from V and 2 from J, leaving 12 bases between them. The DNA of the CDR3 is TGTGCCAGCAGTTTAGTCGGCCAGGGGCAAGAGACCCAGTACTTC. It codes for CASSLVGQGQETQYF. Supplemented by reference TRBV28 and TRBJ2-5, the full variable domain reads DVKVTQSSRYLVKRTGEKVFLECVQDMDHENMFWYRQDPGLGLRLIYFSYDVKMKEKGDIPEGYSVSREKKERFSLILESASTNQTSMYLCASSLVGQGQETQYFGPGTRLLVL.

The V gene is TRBV7-8, the J gene TRBJ1-5; 7 positions match TRBD1. The CDR3 totals 14 residues. J was trimmed by 2 bases and V by 5 bases; bases with no gene match: 3. CDR1 and CDR2 (germline): SGHVS, FQNEAQ. The CDR3 here is CASSTTGGNQPQHF. The DNA of the CDR3 is TGTGCCAGCAGCACAACAGGGGGCAATCAGCCCCAGCATTTT.

The gene calls are TRBV18 and TRBJ2-3, with TRBD2 matching over 8 bases. Trimming at V came to 0 bases and at J to 6 bases, leaving 26 bases not matched to a gene. Germline loops: CDR1 KGHSH, CDR2 LQKENI. The CDR3 totals 22 residues. The CDR3 spells CASSPPSGAGVRFSRQWDTQYF. In nucleotides, the CDR3 is TGTGCCAGCTCACCACCGAGTGGAGCGGGAGTAAGATTTTCACGGCAGTGGGATACGCAGTATTTT.

The gene calls are TRBV5-1 and TRBJ2-2; 7 bases agree with TRBD2. The CDR3 consists of 16 residues. J lost 5 bases, V lost 4 bases, and 11 bases had no gene match. Germline CDR1 SGHRS, CDR2 YFSETQ. The CDR3 region has the DNA TGCGCCAGCAGCGATTCGGCGGGAGAGTTTACCGGGGAGCTGTTTTTT. Translated: CASSDSAGEFTGELFF.

This rearrangement joins TRBV21-1 to TRBJ2-1; the table's D call, TRBD1, has no DNA check behind it. TRBV21-1 is recorded as a pseudogene. The CDR3 sequence is 17 residues long. This CDR3 reads CASSKGLDRDSYNEQFF. The CDR3 nucleotides read TGTGCCAGCAGCAAAGGTCTGGACAGGGATTCCTACAATGAGCAGTTCTTC.